These 10 T cell receptor beta chains were sequenced from one sample in a study of vaccination and CD4 T cells after COVID-19. At the Johns Hopkins FTIC core, DNA taken from cultured CD4+ T cells was sequenced by way of the Oncomine TCR Beta short-read assay. In TCRdb, the PCR reads were re-called with MiXCR into one record per CDR3 protein. This table has some 8,500 distinct CDR3 sequences, over 45% appearing once. Stated treatment: roughly ten-day PBMC culture with coronavirus spike peptide pools or control peptides (ViraFEST assay). Antigens of these TCRs are unknown. The sequenced material came from CD4+ T cells from blood, cultured in vitro. The source of these receptors is a human donor who had recovered from COVID-19.

This clonotype was counted a few times. CDR3 residues: CATSPGRGVDYGYTF. CDR3 nucleotides: TGTGCCACCAGCCCTGGGAGGGGGGTCGACTATGGCTACACCTTC. V gene TRBV15 combines with J gene TRBJ1-2; the D gene is possibly TRBD1 (6 bases). V shed 5 bases and J shed 3 bases, with 16 bases lying between them. The CDR3 totals 15 residues. Looked up from germline, CDR1 is LNHNV and CDR2 is YYDKDF (reference sequence).

This rearrangement joins TRBV6-2 or TRBV6-3 to TRBJ1-1; 7 bases are a match to TRBD1. The CDR3 runs 13 residues. J was trimmed by 2 bases and V by 7 bases; bases with no gene match: 4. Germline V CDR1 and CDR2: MNHEY, SVGEGT. The CDR3 reads CASTGQANTEAFF. The DNA of the CDR3 is TGTGCCAGCACCGGACAGGCTAACACTGAAGCTTTCTTT.

The chain combines TRBV7-2 with TRBJ2-1, with a tentative D call TRBD1 (5 bases). The CDR3 covers 13 residues. V was shortened by 4 bases and J by 6 bases, with 10 bases between the two germline ends. Germline loops: CDR1 SGHTA, CDR2 FQGNSA. The CDR3 DNA sequence: TGTGCCAGCAGCTCGCAGGGAACCAATGAGCAGTTCTTC. Translating gives CASSSQGTNEQFF.

The chain links TRBV6-2 or TRBV6-3 to TRBJ1-5, with a tentative D call TRBD1 (6 bases). Trimming cost V 4 bases and J 7 bases, with 17 bases left between them. The CDR3 spans 15 residues. CDR1 is MNHEY and CDR2 is SVGEGT in the germline V gene. DNA of the CDR3: TGTGCCAGCAGTTCTTACAGCCCCGGGGGCCAGCCCCAGCATTTT. Its protein product is CASSSYSPGGQPQHF.

This clonotype appeared a single time. V usage is TRBV5-8 and J usage is TRBJ1-5; D not resolved. In germline, CDR1 is SGHTS, CDR2 YDEGEE. The CDR3 has 15 amino acids. Trimming took off 7 bases at V and 1 base at J, with 15 bases between the two ends. Here the CDR3 DNA reads TGTGCCAGCTCCCCCCGTGTTGGAAGCAATCAGCCCCAGCATTTT. Translation gives CASSPRVGSNQPQHF.

The CDR3 bases are TGTGCCAGCAGTAAGAGGACTCGTCAAGAGACCCAGTACTTC. Amino acid sequence: CASSKRTRQETQYF. The V and J genes are TRBV6-1 and TRBJ2-5, with a weak D call TRBD2 (5 bases). V was shortened by 5 bases and J by 2 bases, with 12 bases between the two germline ends. The CDR3 is 14 amino acids. Germline loops: CDR1 MNHNS, CDR2 SASEGT.

This clonotype has a handful of counts. This chain links TRBV19 with TRBJ2-1; D is perhaps TRBD1 (5 bases). The CDR3 runs to 14 residues. V lost 7 bases to trimming and J lost 2 bases, with 12 bases between them. The germline V gene has CDR1 LNHDA and CDR2 SQIVND (reference sequence). The chain's CDR3 is CASTSRAAYNEQFF. CDR3 nucleotide sequence: TGTGCCAGTACGAGCAGGGCTGCCTACAATGAGCAGTTCTTC.

This chain joins TRBV20-1 and TRBJ2-5, with D unclear. This CDR3 is built from 15 residues. Trimming stripped 6 bases from V and 5 bases from J, with 22 bases between. Germline CDR1 and CDR2: DFQATT and SNEGSKA (reference sequence). DNA of the CDR3: TGCAGTGCAACCACTCGGACCTCGAGTGGGGAGACCCAGTACTTC. As protein: CSATTRTSSGETQYF.

The CDR3 DNA sequence: TGTGCCGGGGGGGGGCTAATGAACACTGAAGCTTTCTTT. Its translation: CAGGGLMNTEAFF. The chain couples TRBV6-1 to TRBJ1-1; D perhaps matches TRBD1 (6 bases). CDR3 size: 13 residues. The germline V and J ends were trimmed by 11 bases and 0 bases, with 13 bases remaining between them. Germline CDR1 and CDR2: MNHNS and SASEGT.

V and J are TRBV11-2 and TRBJ1-6, with 8 bases aligning to TRBD1. V lost 1 base to trimming and J lost 0 bases; unmatched junction nucleotides: 8. The germline CDR1 and CDR2 sequences are SGHAT and FQNNGV. This CDR3 has 19 amino acids. The CDR3 here is CASSLGGTGGSSYNSPLHF. The CDR3 region has the DNA TGTGCCAGCAGCTTAGGGGGAACAGGGGGGAGCTCCTATAATTCACCCCTCCACTTT.